This T cell receptor (beta chain) is from a study of control samples from healthy donors and cancer patients. The CDR3 totals 15 residues. CDR1 and CDR2 from the germline V gene are SNHLY and FYNNEI. V was pared by 5 bases and J by 9 bases, with 10 bases of the junction left unmatched. Assay: immunoSEQ multiplex PCR; the TCRdb copy retains only in-frame clones and omits some. The repertoire has some 80,000 clones, approximately 89% of them found once; the top ten carry approximately 6%. The receptor was isolated from a man aged 50-59 years in good health. The specimen was blood. The chain recombines TRBV2 with TRBJ1-6; 7 bases are a match to TRBD1. The CDR3 sequence: CASSKQEGARSPLHF. The CDR3 bases are TGTGCCAGCAGTAAGCAGGAGGGGGCGCGTTCACCCCTCCACTTT.